The 27 T cell receptor beta chains reported below all come from one sample, sequenced in a study of OX40 agonist ivuxolimab in advanced cancers. Produced via immunoSEQ multiplex PCR; TCRdb's table is partial and in-frame only. The sample has some 70,000 clones; 65% to 90% are singletons. The specimen comprised CD4+ or CD8+ T cells sorted from blood, sampled in a trial of the OX40 agonist ivuxolimab. These receptor sequences come from an adult with an advanced solid tumor such as melanoma, head and neck, liver or kidney cancer.

The genes are TRBV5-5 and TRBJ1-5; D unclear. CDR1 and CDR2 from the germline V gene are SGHKS and YYEKEE (reference sequence). CDR3 size: 12 residues. Between the trimmed V and J ends, which lost 4 bases and 5 bases, there was a span of 7 bases. Here the CDR3 DNA reads TGTGCCAGCAGCACTCCGGATCAGCCCCAGCATTTT. It specifies CASSTPDQPQHF.

The chain couples TRBV19 to TRBJ1-2, with TRBD1 matching over 12 bases. In germline, CDR1 is LNHDA, CDR2 SQIVND (reference sequence). The CDR3 extends over 15 amino acids. After removal of 2 bases from V and 5 bases from J, the junction contained 3 bases not matched to a gene. CDR3 nucleotide sequence: TGTGCCAGTAGTATAAAGGGACAGGGGGCGTATGGCTACACCTTC. Its translation: CASSIKGQGAYGYTF.

The genes are TRBV7-2 and TRBJ2-1; no definite D call. Germline CDR1 reads SGHTA; CDR2 reads FQGNSA. Between the trimmed V and J ends, which lost 7 bases and 5 bases, there was a span of 12 bases. This CDR3 comprises 13 residues. CDR3 amino acids: CASTIQGHNEQFF. The CDR3 nucleotides are TGTGCCAGCACCATACAAGGGCACAATGAGCAGTTCTTC.

This sequence joins TRBV15 and TRBJ2-7; 7 positions agree with TRBD2. CDR3 length: 13 residues. Looked up from germline, CDR1 is LNHNV and CDR2 is YYDKDF (reference sequence). Unmatched junction bases numbered 4, after V lost 5 bases and J lost 3 bases. For the CDR3, the DNA is TGTGCCACCAGCCCTAGGACTAGCTACGAGCAGTACTTC. Residues: CATSPRTSYEQYF. Full variable domain (missing parts from reference TRBV15 and TRBJ2-7): DAMVIQNPRYQVTQFGKPVTLSCSQTLNHNVMYWYQQKSSQAPKLLFHYYDKDFNNEADTPDNFQSRRPNTSFCFLDIRSPGLGDTAMYLCATSPRTSYEQYFGPGTRLTVT.

This rearrangement joins TRBV18 to TRBJ1-3; 7 bases map to TRBD1. Germline trimming cut 4 bases from V and 4 bases from J; bases unmatched to any gene: 4. Germline V gene data show CDR1 as KGHSH and CDR2 as LQKENI. The CDR3 consists of 14 residues. The CDR3 region has the DNA TGTGCCAGCTCACGCGACAGGGACGGAAACACCATATATTTT. The encoded protein is CASSRDRDGNTIYF.

V and J are TRBV4-2 and TRBJ2-2, with 7 nucleotides matching TRBD2. The J segment lost 4 bases and the V segment lost 4 bases, leaving 6 bases of the junction unmatched. The germline CDR1 and CDR2 sequences are LGHNA and YNFKEQ. The CDR3 totals 15 residues. The CDR3 reads CASSLGGLITGELFF. The CDR3 coding sequence is TGTGCCAGCAGCCTGGGAGGGCTTATCACCGGGGAGCTGTTTTTT.

The gene calls are TRBV19 and TRBJ2-2; TRBD2 matches 7 bases. The germline CDR1 and CDR2 sequences are LNHDA and SQIVND (reference sequence). Trimming took 7 bases from V and 0 from J; bases not matched to a gene: 2. The CDR3 spans 14 residues. DNA of the CDR3: TGTGCCAGTAACAGCGGGGCGAACACCGGGGAGCTGTTTTTT. Its protein product is CASNSGANTGELFF. The variable domain in full, with the rest retrieved from reference TRBV19 and TRBJ2-2, is DGGITQSPKYLFRKEGQNVTLSCEQNLNHDAMYWYRQDPGQGLRLIYYSQIVNDFQKGDIAEGYSVSREKKESFPLTVTSAQKNPTAFYLCASNSGANTGELFFGEGSRLTVL.

This rearrangement joins TRBV19 to TRBJ1-6, with D hard to call. The V and J ends lost 3 bases and 5 bases respectively, with 8 bases between them. The CDR3 is 14 residues long. The germline CDR1 and CDR2 sequences are LNHDA and SQIVND (reference sequence). The CDR3 sequence: CASSIRTNNSPLHF. In nucleotides, the CDR3 is TGTGCCAGTAGTATCCGCACAAATAATTCACCCCTCCACTTT.

This clone was picked up a small number of times. The genes are TRBV2 and TRBJ2-5; 9 bases are a match to TRBD2. CDR1 is SNHLY and CDR2 is FYNNEI in the germline V gene. Trimming cost V 7 bases and J 5 bases; bases outside gene matches: 5. This CDR3 is 13 amino acids long. The CDR3 DNA follows: TGTGCCAGCAAGGGCGGGGGGGCGGAGACCCAGTACTTC. Protein product: CASKGGGAETQYF. The full variable domain, rest sourced from reference TRBV2 and TRBJ2-5, is EPEVTQTPSHQVTQMGQEVILRCVPISNHLYFYWYRQILGQKVEFLVSFYNNEISEKSEIFDDQFSVERPDGSNFTLKIRSTKLEDSAMYFCASKGGGAETQYFGPGTRLLVL.

The chain combines TRBV5-5 with TRBJ2-2; no clear D gene. The CDR3 extends over 13 amino acids. V gave up 4 bases and J gave up 3 bases, with 7 bases separating them. Per the germline V gene, CDR1 is SGHKS and CDR2 is YYEKEE (reference sequence). CDR3 sequence reads: CASSVHHTGELFF. The CDR3 region has the DNA TGTGCCAGCAGCGTGCATCACACCGGGGAGCTGTTTTTT. Full variable domain (outside the CDR3, taken from reference TRBV5-5 and TRBJ2-2): DAGVTQSPTHLIKTRGQQVTLRCSPISGHKSVSWYQQVLGQGPQFIFQYYEKEERGRGNFPDRFSARQFPNYSSELNVNALLLGDSALYLCASSVHHTGELFFGEGSRLTVL.

This chain uses TRBV18 with TRBJ2-5, with D possibly being TRBD1 (7 bases). CDR1 is KGHSH, CDR2 LQKENI, per germline. The CDR3 is made up of 15 amino acids. V dropped 3 bases and J dropped 4 bases, with 15 bases sitting between them. The CDR3: CASSPQGGGVETQYF. The CDR3 bases are TGTGCCAGCTCACCTCAAGGAGGGGGCGTAGAGACCCAGTACTTC.

The chain uses TRBV18 and TRBJ1-2; 7 bases align to TRBD1. V shed 5 bases and J 5 bases; nucleotides not matched to a gene: 2. The CDR3 loop spans 12 amino acids. Germline V gene lookup returns CDR1 KGHSH and CDR2 LQKENI. The CDR3 loop is CASSGDRYGYTF. The DNA for the CDR3 is TGTGCCAGCTCAGGGGACAGATATGGCTACACCTTC.

The chain uses TRBV6-1 and TRBJ2-7, with TRBD1 matching over 7 bases. Germline CDR1 is MNHNS and CDR2 is SASEGT. The J segment lost 0 bases and the V segment lost 8 bases, leaving 4 bases of the junction unmatched. This CDR3 comprises 13 residues. CDR3 sequence reads: CASGTAVSYEQYF. The CDR3 DNA reads as TGTGCCAGCGGGACAGCGGTCTCCTACGAGCAGTACTTC.

This rearrangement joins TRBV18 to TRBJ2-7; D is perhaps TRBD1 (5 bases). CDR1 and CDR2 (germline): KGHSH, LQKENI. V lost 0 bases and J lost 4, with 10 bases in between. The CDR3 totals 14 residues. The CDR3 is CASSPPMQGYEQYF. The CDR3 DNA is TGTGCCAGCTCACCACCGATGCAGGGTTACGAGCAGTACTTC.

The chain links TRBV6-6 to TRBJ2-1; D might be TRBD1 (6 bases). Trimming stripped 2 bases from V and 4 bases from J, with 15 bases between. CDR1 and CDR2 from the germline V gene are MNHNY and SVGAGI (reference sequence). CDR3 length: 16 residues. The CDR3 is CASSYGAGVKYNEQFF. The CDR3 DNA follows: TGTGCCAGCAGTTACGGGGCAGGGGTTAAATACAATGAGCAGTTCTTC.

This clone was detected once. The J gene is TRBJ2-5, the V gene TRBV7-9, with 13 bases aligning to TRBD2. Germline CDR1 and CDR2: SEHNR and FQNEAQ (reference sequence). The CDR3 contains 17 residues. Trimming removed 5 bases from V and 2 bases from J; junction bases left unmatched: 8. CDR3 region: CASSVTSGGGLQETQYF. The DNA of the CDR3 is TGTGCCAGCAGCGTCACTAGCGGGGGGGGACTTCAAGAGACCCAGTACTTC.

The chain recombines TRBV5-1 with TRBJ1-3; the D is unclear. This CDR3 spans 14 amino acids. V was shortened by 3 bases and J by 14 bases, with 21 bases between the two germline ends. Germline lookup yields CDR1 SGHRS and CDR2 YFSETQ. DNA of the CDR3: TGCGCCAGCAGCTCTTCATCATCCGGAGCCCAATTATATTTT. Amino acids: CASSSSSSGAQLYF.

The chain links TRBV30 to TRBJ1-1; D is unresolved. Trimming shortened V by 8 bases and J by 7 bases, and 23 bases separated the two germline ends. Germline V gene sequence: CDR1 GTSNPN, CDR2 SVGIG (reference sequence). The CDR3 runs 14 residues. Here the CDR3 reads CAGSGGTLAGEAFF. The CDR3 nucleotides read TGTGCCGGGTCGGGCGGCACCCTAGCCGGTGAAGCTTTCTTT.

This clone was counted a few times. The V call is TRBV4-2, the J call TRBJ2-7, with 8 bases that match TRBD1. V lost 1 base, J lost 0 bases, and 5 bases stayed unmatched. This CDR3 comprises 16 residues. CDR1 is LGHNA, CDR2 YNFKEQ, per germline. The CDR3: CASSQGGTGVSYEQYF. In DNA, the CDR3 is TGTGCCAGCAGCCAAGGCGGGACAGGAGTCTCCTACGAGCAGTACTTC.

The chain is built from TRBV7-8 and TRBJ2-5; D tentatively reads TRBD1 or TRBD2 (5 bases each). CDR1 is SGHVS and CDR2 is FQNEAQ in the germline V gene. Trimming removed 5 bases from V and 5 bases from J, with 12 bases in between. The CDR3 totals 13 residues. CDR3 protein: CASSMGTRETQYF. DNA of the CDR3: TGTGCCAGCAGCATGGGGACGAGGGAGACCCAGTACTTC.

This chain uses TRBV6-5 with TRBJ1-3; 8 bases fit TRBD1. The germline gives CDR1 MNHEY, CDR2 SVGAGI. V gave up 5 bases and J gave up 1 base; unmatched junction bases: 4. There are 15 residues in the CDR3. The CDR3 spells CASSRQGRSGNTIYF. CDR3 nucleotides: TGTGCCAGCAGTCGACAGGGGAGATCTGGAAACACCATATATTTT.

The rearrangement uses TRBV20-1 and TRBJ2-7; D ambiguous. Germline V lookup: CDR1 DFQATT, CDR2 SNEGSKA (reference sequence). The CDR3 has 11 residues. The V end lost 0 bases, the J end lost 5 bases, and 5 bases lay between the germline ends. As DNA, the CDR3 is TGCAGTGCTAGAGATTTAAACGAGCAGTACTTC. It encodes CSARDLNEQYF.

This chain joins TRBV5-4 and TRBJ2-2; a weak D match, TRBD1 (5 bases). The CDR3 has 14 amino acids. Germline CDR1 and CDR2: SGHNT and YYREEE (reference sequence). Trimming cost V 3 bases and J 5 bases, with 11 bases left between them. The CDR3 DNA reads TGTGCCAGCAGCTCCCAAGCAGGGACCGGGGAGCTGTTTTTT. Amino acids: CASSSQAGTGELFF.

This rearrangement joins TRBV16 to TRBJ2-4, with D hard to call. Germline values: CDR1 KGHSY, CDR2 FQNENV. Deletions cut 2 bases from V and 6 bases from J, with 8 bases between. The CDR3 is made up of 13 amino acids. This chain's CDR3 is CASSQGRVNIQYF. The DNA for the CDR3 is TGTGCCAGCAGCCAAGGCAGAGTAAACATTCAGTACTTC.

This chain connects TRBV6-5 to TRBJ2-7; a possible D gene is TRBD2 (5 bases). Germline CDR1 MNHEY, CDR2 SVGAGI. Trimming stripped 2 bases from V and 2 bases from J, with 10 bases between. This CDR3 region has 14 residues. The CDR3 nucleotides read TGTGCCAGCAGTTACGGACGGGGAGCCTACGAGCAGTACTTC. This codes for CASSYGRGAYEQYF.

This clone was detected a few times. J is TRBJ1-2 and V is TRBV5-4; possibly TRBD1 for D (6 bases). CDR3 size: 14 residues. Trimming stripped 2 bases from V and 9 bases from J, with 17 bases between. Germline V gene sequence: CDR1 SGHNT, CDR2 YYREEE (reference sequence). The CDR3 loop reads CASSLGQTLGSYTF. The CDR3 nucleotides read TGTGCCAGCAGCTTAGGACAGACCCTCGGGAGCTACACCTTC.

This rearrangement joins TRBV19 to TRBJ1-1; D call uncertain. The V gene lost 9 bases and the J gene lost 4 bases, with 12 bases spanning the gap. The germline V gene has CDR1 LNHDA and CDR2 SQIVND (reference sequence). The CDR3 covers 12 residues. Here the CDR3 reads CASGRVGTEAFF. The CDR3 nucleotides read TGTGCCAGCGGGCGGGTAGGCACTGAAGCTTTCTTT.